Each of the 22 T cell receptor beta chains below was sequenced from the same sample in a study of T-cell reconstitution after alpha-beta-depleted transplantation in children. Construction of the TCRbeta library involved unique molecular identifiers. TCRdb re-called the PCR reads through MiXCR, storing one row per CDR3 protein. The data contain about 230,000 distinct CDR3 sequences, 11% of them singletons. Sequencing was performed on PBMCs, taken before TCRalphabeta/CD19-depleted stem cell transplant. The source is a child younger than two with acute myeloid leukemia, due to receive a stem cell transplant.

This clonotype was observed at least ten times. The J gene is TRBJ1-4, the V gene TRBV6-1, with D unclear. V lost 8 bases to trimming and J lost 8 bases, with 9 bases between them. Per germline, CDR1 MNHNS and CDR2 SASEGT. The CDR3 totals 11 residues. The CDR3 sequence: CASGQTEKLFF. CDR3 in DNA: TGTGCCAGCGGGCAGACGGAAAAACTGTTTTTT.

This chain connects TRBV4-2 to TRBJ2-2; 11 positions agree with TRBD2. CDR1 LGHNA and CDR2 YNFKEQ come from the germline V gene. This CDR3 contains 16 residues. V shed 0 bases, J shed 5 bases, and the junction held 2 bases outside the gene matches. This CDR3 is CASSQEGTSGTGELFF. The CDR3 nucleotides are TGTGCCAGCAGCCAAGAGGGGACTAGCGGAACCGGGGAGCTGTTTTTT.

V and J are TRBV5-1 and TRBJ2-3, with D maybe TRBD1 (5 bases). V lost 4 bases to trimming and J lost 4 bases, with 10 bases between them. Germline-derived CDR1 and CDR2 are SGHRS and YFSETQ. This CDR3 spans 13 amino acids. The DNA for the CDR3 is TGCGCCAGCAGCACCTTCAGGGCAGATACGCAGTATTTT. This codes for CASSTFRADTQYF. The complete variable domain, with remaining parts taken from reference TRBV5-1 and TRBJ2-3, reads KAGVTQTPRYLIKTRGQQVTLSCSPISGHRSVSWYQQTPGQGLQFLFEYFSETQRNKGNFPGRFSGRQFSNSRSEMNVSTLELGDSALYLCASSTFRADTQYFGPGTRLTVL.

In its sample, this clonotype was seen many times. The V and J genes are TRBV6-2 or TRBV6-3 and TRBJ1-5; no clear D. The CDR3 has 14 residues. CDR1 is MNHEY, CDR2 SVGEGT, per germline. V lost 6 bases and J lost 4, with 13 bases in between. The CDR3 DNA is TGTGCCAGCAGGGATAAACAGATAAATCAGCCCCAGCATTTT. Protein: CASRDKQINQPQHF.

The sample holds many counts of this clonotype. The chain couples TRBV25-1 to TRBJ2-1; the D call may be TRBD1 or TRBD2 (5 bases each). Trimming took 4 bases from V and 6 from J, leaving 16 bases between them. CDR1 MGHDK and CDR2 SYGVNS come from the germline V gene. The length of the CDR3 is 15 residues. The CDR3 loop reads CASSGGWIGGNEQFF. For the CDR3, the DNA is TGTGCCAGCAGTGGGGGGTGGATTGGTGGCAATGAGCAGTTCTTC.

This clonotype was counted at least ten times. This rearrangement joins TRBV28 to TRBJ1-5; perhaps TRBD1 as D (6 bases). Trimming pared 2 bases from V and 3 bases from J, leaving 11 bases between. CDR1 is MDHEN and CDR2 is SYDVKM in the germline V gene. CDR3 length: 15 residues. This CDR3 is CASSLAGDNNQPQHF. As DNA, the CDR3 is TGTGCCAGCAGTTTAGCGGGGGACAACAATCAGCCCCAGCATTTT.

There are many counts of this clonotype. The CDR3 sequence: CASSGGQDFGYTF. The DNA of the CDR3 is TGTGCCAGCAGTGGGGGACAGGATTTTGGCTACACCTTC. The chain is built from TRBV6-1 and TRBJ1-2; 8 bases align to TRBD1. Germline V lookup: CDR1 MNHNS, CDR2 SASEGT. The V and J ends lost 4 bases and 7 bases, in that order; junction bases with no gene match: 5. The length of the CDR3 is 13 residues.

This clonotype was observed many times. This chain joins TRBV3-1 and TRBJ1-2, with D perhaps TRBD1 (6 bases). V was shortened by 1 base and J by 8 bases, with 11 bases between the two germline ends. CDR1 and CDR2 (germline): LGHDT, YNNKEL (reference sequence). This CDR3 region has 13 residues. In DNA form, the CDR3 reads TGTGCCAGCAGCCAAGTACAGGGAGGGGGCTACACCTTC. Encoded protein: CASSQVQGGGYTF.

This clonotype was seen repeatedly, ten times or more. The chain employs TRBV11-2 and TRBJ2-7; tentatively, D is TRBD1 (6 bases). The germline gives CDR1 SGHAT, CDR2 FQNNGV. CDR3 size: 14 residues. Trimming took 6 bases from V and 2 from J, leaving 14 bases between them. CDR3 nucleotide sequence: TGTGCCAGCAGTTCCGACAGGCGCCCCTACGAGCAGTACTTC. Its translation is CASSSDRRPYEQYF. Looking up the rest from reference TRBV11-2 and TRBJ2-7 gives the full variable domain: EAGVAQSPRYKIIEKRQSVAFWCNPISGHATLYWYQQILGQGPKLLIQFQNNGVVDDSQLPKDRFSAERLKGVDSTLKIQPAKLEDSAVYLCASSSDRRPYEQYFGPGTRLTVT.

This clonotype was recorded at least ten times. V and J are TRBV4-2 and TRBJ2-5; TRBD2 aligns across 11 bases. J gave up 5 bases and V 0 bases, and 5 bases lay outside the gene matches. CDR3 length equals 16 residues. In germline, CDR1 is LGHNA, CDR2 YNFKEQ. CDR3 nucleotides: TGTGCCAGCAGCCAAGAGAAAACTAGCGGGGGTGAGACCCAGTACTTC. This gives the protein CASSQEKTSGGETQYF.

This clonotype appeared many times. The chain joins TRBV20-1 to TRBJ1-6; the D is unclear. The CDR3 has 14 residues. Germline loops: CDR1 DFQATT, CDR2 SNEGSKA (reference sequence). V gave up 2 bases and J gave up 4 bases, with 9 bases separating them. CDR3 bases: TGCAGTGCTAGAAGGGCCGATTATAATTCACCCCTCCACTTT. This codes for CSARRADYNSPLHF.

This clonotype has ten or more counts. This chain joins TRBV5-1 and TRBJ2-3; D call uncertain. Looked up from germline, CDR1 is SGHRS and CDR2 is YFSETQ. The CDR3 has 13 residues. With 5 bases removed from V and 4 bases from J, the gap between germline ends came to 11 bases. The CDR3 bases are TGCGCCAGCAGGGTTGGGAACGCAGATACGCAGTATTTT. It is translated as CASRVGNADTQYF. Supplemented by reference TRBV5-1 and TRBJ2-3, the full variable domain reads KAGVTQTPRYLIKTRGQQVTLSCSPISGHRSVSWYQQTPGQGLQFLFEYFSETQRNKGNFPGRFSGRQFSNSRSEMNVSTLELGDSALYLCASRVGNADTQYFGPGTRLTVL.

The chain links TRBV28 to TRBJ1-4, with 7 bases lining up with TRBD1. CDR1 MDHEN and CDR2 SYDVKM come from the germline V gene. CDR3 size: 13 residues. V shed 6 bases and J 5 bases; nucleotides not matched to a gene: 3. This CDR3 reads CASREQGNEKLFF. CDR3 bases: TGTGCCAGCAGAGAACAGGGGAATGAAAAACTGTTTTTT.

This clonotype was counted at least ten times. The chain links TRBV28 to TRBJ2-7; unclear D gene. The CDR3 runs 19 residues. CDR1 and CDR2 from the germline V gene are MDHEN and SYDVKM. V dropped 6 bases and J dropped 6 bases, with 33 bases sitting between them. CDR3 region: CASSNYTGFGLRGVSEQYF. The CDR3 DNA reads as TGTGCCAGCAGCAATTATACTGGTTTTGGGCTCCGCGGCGTCTCCGAGCAGTACTTC.

This clonotype was observed a single time. This may stem from a read error, because a much larger clone lies one nucleotide away. This sequence joins TRBV20-1 and TRBJ2-7; D may be TRBD2 (5 bases). The germline V and J ends were trimmed by 6 bases and 3 bases, with 21 bases remaining between them. Germline CDR1 DFQATT, CDR2 SNEGSKA (reference sequence). This CDR3 is 15 amino acids long. This CDR3 reads CSAITGSVMGYEQYF. The CDR3 nucleotides are TGCAGTGCAATTACGGGTAGCGTGATGGGCTACGAGCAGTACTTC.

This clonotype was seen repeatedly, ten times or more. The chain joins TRBV29-1 to TRBJ1-1; perhaps TRBD1 as D (6 bases). CDR1 is SQVTM, CDR2 ANQGSEA, per germline. Trimming shortened V by 5 bases and J by 1 base, and 14 bases separated the two germline ends. This CDR3 has 14 residues. The chain's CDR3 is CSVPGQRSNTEAFF. The CDR3, as DNA: TGCAGCGTTCCCGGACAGCGCTCGAACACTGAAGCTTTCTTT. Full variable domain (rest looked up from reference TRBV29-1 and TRBJ1-1): SAVISQKPSRDICQRGTSLTIQCQVDSQVTMMFWYRQQPGQSLTLIATANQGSEATYESGFVIDKFPISRPNLTFSTLTVSNMSPEDSSIYLCSVPGQRSNTEAFFGQGTRLTVV.

Worth noting for this clonotype: Being one base from a much bigger clone, this may be a read error. V is TRBV5-1 and J is TRBJ2-5; D gene ambiguous. Germline-derived CDR1 and CDR2 are SGHRS and YFSETQ. This CDR3 is built from 14 residues. The CDR3 region has the DNA TGCGCCAGCCGCTTGGTACAGCAGGAAGAGACCCAGTACTTC. Protein: CASRLVQQEETQYF.

This clonotype was counted only a few times. The CDR3 spells CASSIGGSSYEQYF. The DNA for the CDR3 is TGTGCCAGTAGTATAGGTGGTAGCTCCTACGAGCAGTACTTC. The chain employs TRBV19 and TRBJ2-7; D unresolved. This CDR3 spans 14 amino acids. Trimming left V 1 base short and J 0 bases short, with 7 bases between. In germline, CDR1 is LNHDA, CDR2 SQIVND (reference sequence).

This clonotype was recorded at least ten times. The V and J genes are TRBV4-3 and TRBJ2-7; TRBD1 matches at 10 bases. The germline gives CDR1 LGHNA, CDR2 YSLEER. The junction had 3 bases not matched to a gene; V was cut back by 0 bases and J by 1 base. There are 16 residues in the CDR3. The chain's CDR3 is CASSQDWDRGSYEQYF. As DNA, the CDR3 is TGCGCCAGCAGCCAAGACTGGGACAGGGGTTCCTACGAGCAGTACTTC.

The chain has TRBV20-1 and TRBJ1-4; D might be TRBD1 (5 bases). Trimming took 0 bases from V and 4 from J, leaving 12 bases between them. The CDR3 is 15 residues long. The germline V gene has CDR1 DFQATT and CDR2 SNEGSKA (reference sequence). The CDR3: CSARDLTDDNEKLFF. The CDR3 nucleotides are TGCAGTGCTAGAGATCTGACAGACGATAATGAAAAACTGTTTTTT.

This clonotype has at least ten counts. V and J are TRBV24-1 and TRBJ2-1; tentatively, D is TRBD2 (5 bases). Germline lookup yields CDR1 KGHDR and CDR2 SFDVKD. The CDR3 extends over 17 amino acids. V shed 4 bases and J shed 4 bases, with 19 bases lying between them. The CDR3 protein is CATSEARTETTYNEQFF. As DNA, the CDR3 is TGTGCCACCAGTGAGGCCCGGACTGAAACTACGTACAATGAGCAGTTCTTC.

This clonotype showed up many times. V gene TRBV12-3 or TRBV12-4 combines with J gene TRBJ1-5; perhaps TRBD1 as D (5 bases). The CDR3 has 14 amino acids. Trimming removed 5 bases at V and 1 base at J, with 9 bases between. CDR3 coding DNA: TGTGCCAGCAGTGGGGACGGAAGCAATCAGCCCCAGCATTTT. It encodes CASSGDGSNQPQHF.